These T cell receptor beta chains were read from a single sample in a study of shared clonotypes between healthy human individuals. Some clones are missing from TCRdb's copy, which holds only in-frame ones; the method was immunoSEQ multiplex PCR. The repertoire holds around 700,000 clones, with 60% to 80% as singletons. The sequenced sample was memory CD4+ T cells sorted from blood. The receptors stem from a woman aged 25-40 years in good health. Each CDR3 is given with its conserved first and last residue. D genes are given only for firm matches. Clone sizes are given selectively: once, few, many, or a class where the clone is expanded.

d_gene: TRBD2
abundance: NA
j_gene: TRBJ2-2
v_gene: TRBV7-9
CDR3aa: CASSHGLARNTGELFF
CDR3nt: TGTGCCAGCAGTCATGGACTAGCGAGGAACACCGGGGAGCTGTTTTTT

d_gene: NA
abundance: NA
j_gene: TRBJ1-1
v_gene: TRBV11-2
CDR3aa: CASSLLRMNTEAFF
CDR3nt: TGTGCCAGCAGCTTACTTCGAATGAACACTGAAGCTTTCTTT

d_gene: NA
abundance: NA
j_gene: TRBJ2-3
v_gene: TRBV4-1
CDR3aa: CASSQDRRVADTQYF
CDR3nt: TGCGCCAGCAGCCAAGATCGCAGGGTCGCAGATACGCAGTATTTT

d_gene: NA
abundance: NA
j_gene: TRBJ1-2
v_gene: TRBV28
CDR3aa: CASSLEGRANYGYTF
CDR3nt: TGTGCCAGCAGTTTAGAGGGCAGGGCCAACTATGGCTACACCTTC

d_gene: NA
abundance: NA
j_gene: TRBJ2-7
v_gene: TRBV7-2
CDR3aa: CASSLDWGAPYF
CDR3nt: TGTGCCAGCAGCTTAGATTGGGGGGCGCCGTACTTC

d_gene: NA
abundance: NA
j_gene: TRBJ2-3
v_gene: TRBV11-3
CDR3aa: CASSLGRSTDTQYF
CDR3nt: TGTGCCAGCAGCTTAGGACGGAGCACAGATACGCAGTATTTT

d_gene: NA
abundance: NA
j_gene: TRBJ1-2
v_gene: TRBV7-2
CDR3aa: CGTTRRQYGYTF
CDR3nt: TGTGGGACGACTCGGAGGCAGTATGGCTACACCTTC

d_gene: NA
abundance: NA
j_gene: TRBJ2-7
v_gene: TRBV18
CDR3aa: CASSPTETSEQYF
CDR3nt: TGTGCCAGCTCACCGACAGAGACCTCCGAGCAGTACTTC

d_gene: NA
abundance: NA
j_gene: TRBJ2-1
v_gene: TRBV18
CDR3aa: CASSPSSQGQFF
CDR3nt: TGTGCCAGCTCACCGTCATCGCAGGGCCAGTTCTTC

d_gene: NA
abundance: many
j_gene: TRBJ1-1
v_gene: TRBV7-3
CDR3aa: CASSTQRDTEAFF
CDR3nt: TGTGCCAGCAGTACGCAGAGGGACACTGAAGCTTTCTTT

d_gene: NA
abundance: once
j_gene: TRBJ2-3
v_gene: TRBV7-2
CDR3aa: CASSLGPLGHPAGDTQYF
CDR3nt: TGTGCCAGCAGCTTGGGACCGCTAGGACACCCCGCGGGAGATACGCAGTATTTT

d_gene: TRBD2
abundance: NA
j_gene: TRBJ2-7
v_gene: TRBV11-1
CDR3aa: CASSSQRDSYEQYF
CDR3nt: TGTGCCAGCAGTTCTCAGCGGGACTCCTACGAGCAGTACTTC

d_gene: TRBD1
abundance: NA
j_gene: TRBJ1-4
v_gene: TRBV5-1
CDR3aa: CASSLNGQGGEKLFF
CDR3nt: TGCGCCAGCAGCTTGAACGGACAGGGTGGCGAAAAACTGTTTTTT

d_gene: TRBD2
abundance: once
j_gene: TRBJ2-3
v_gene: TRBV11-2
CDR3aa: CASSLRSGSTDTQYF
CDR3nt: TGTGCCAGCAGCTTGCGTAGCGGGAGCACAGATACGCAGTATTTT

d_gene: NA
abundance: few
j_gene: TRBJ1-5
v_gene: TRBV7-9
CDR3aa: CASSLNADQPQHF
CDR3nt: TGTGCCAGCAGCTTAAATGCGGACCAGCCCCAGCATTTT

d_gene: NA
abundance: few
j_gene: TRBJ1-4
v_gene: TRBV28
CDR3aa: CASSQGGSTNEKLFF
CDR3nt: TGTGCCAGCAGCCAGGGCGGTTCAACTAATGAAAAACTGTTTTTT

d_gene: TRBD2
abundance: NA
j_gene: TRBJ2-3
v_gene: TRBV19
CDR3aa: CASQAGVTDTQYF
CDR3nt: TGTGCCAGTCAAGCGGGAGTAACAGATACGCAGTATTTT

d_gene: NA
abundance: NA
j_gene: TRBJ2-5
v_gene: TRBV6-6
CDR3aa: CASSSQAGDGETQYF
CDR3nt: TGTGCCAGCAGTTCCCAGGCAGGGGACGGCGAGACCCAGTACTTC

d_gene: TRBD2
abundance: NA
j_gene: TRBJ2-7
v_gene: TRBV5-6
CDR3aa: CASSLGLAGGPSEYEQYF
CDR3nt: TGTGCCAGCAGCCTGGGACTAGCGGGAGGGCCAAGTGAGTACGAGCAGTACTTC

d_gene: NA
abundance: NA
j_gene: TRBJ1-4
v_gene: TRBV9
CDR3aa: CASPGGGGKLFF
CDR3nt: TGTGCCAGCCCCGGGGGGGGCGGAAAACTGTTTTTT

d_gene: TRBD1
abundance: many
j_gene: TRBJ1-3
v_gene: TRBV7-2
CDR3aa: CASSLAPAGGSGNTIYF
CDR3nt: TGTGCCAGCAGCTTAGCCCCGGCAGGGGGTTCTGGAAACACCATATATTTT

d_gene: NA
abundance: NA
j_gene: TRBJ2-7
v_gene: TRBV28
CDR3aa: CASSSTGPETSYEQYF
CDR3nt: TGTGCCAGCAGTTCCACAGGGCCGGAAACCTCCTACGAGCAGTACTTC

d_gene: TRBD1
abundance: NA
j_gene: TRBJ2-3
v_gene: TRBV19
CDR3aa: CASSMLTGGSDTQYF
CDR3nt: TGTGCCAGTAGTATGCTGACAGGGGGCTCAGATACGCAGTATTTT

d_gene: NA
abundance: NA
j_gene: TRBJ2-2
v_gene: TRBV9
CDR3aa: CASSVVSNTGELFF
CDR3nt: TGTGCCAGCAGCGTAGTCTCGAACACCGGGGAGCTGTTTTTT

d_gene: NA
abundance: NA
j_gene: TRBJ2-2
v_gene: TRBV5-1
CDR3aa: CASSLLENTGELFF
CDR3nt: TGCGCCAGCAGCTTGCTTGAAAACACCGGGGAGCTGTTTTTT

d_gene: TRBD1
abundance: NA
j_gene: TRBJ2-2
v_gene: TRBV6-4
CDR3aa: CASSRDRGTGELFF
CDR3nt: TGTGCCAGCAGCCGGGACAGGGGCACCGGGGAGCTGTTTTTT

d_gene: TRBD1
abundance: NA
j_gene: TRBJ2-7
v_gene: TRBV10-3
CDR3aa: CAARAGTGGFEQYF
CDR3nt: TGTGCCGCCCGGGCGGGGACAGGGGGCTTCGAGCAGTACTTC

d_gene: TRBD2
abundance: NA
j_gene: TRBJ2-1
v_gene: TRBV2
CDR3aa: CASSERTSNNEQFF
CDR3nt: TGTGCCAGCAGTGAACGGACTAGCAACAATGAGCAGTTCTTC

d_gene: NA
abundance: NA
j_gene: TRBJ2-2
v_gene: TRBV27
CDR3aa: CATQGQLNTGELFF
CDR3nt: TGTGCCACTCAAGGGCAGTTGAACACCGGGGAGCTGTTTTTT

d_gene: NA
abundance: NA
j_gene: TRBJ2-3
v_gene: TRBV6-1
CDR3aa: CASSDQATDTQYF
CDR3nt: TGTGCCAGCAGTGACCAGGCCACAGATACGCAGTATTTT

d_gene: NA
abundance: NA
j_gene: TRBJ2-5
v_gene: TRBV6-6
CDR3aa: CASRKTGAAETQYF
CDR3nt: TGTGCCAGCAGAAAGACAGGTGCGGCTGAGACCCAGTACTTC

d_gene: NA
abundance: NA
j_gene: TRBJ2-3
v_gene: TRBV6-7
CDR3aa: CASSPVGGIEADTQYF
CDR3nt: TGTGCCAGCAGCCCGGTGGGCGGGATTGAGGCAGATACGCAGTATTTT

d_gene: TRBD1
abundance: NA
j_gene: TRBJ1-5
v_gene: TRBV15
CDR3aa: CATSRDRNRGRPQHF
CDR3nt: TGTGCCACCAGCAGAGATAGGAACAGGGGTCGGCCCCAGCATTTT

d_gene: NA
abundance: NA
j_gene: TRBJ2-7
v_gene: TRBV4-1
CDR3aa: CASSRLPLTQSSYEQYF
CDR3nt: TGCGCCAGCAGCCGGTTGCCGCTGACCCAGAGCTCCTACGAGCAGTACTTC

d_gene: TRBD1
abundance: NA
j_gene: TRBJ1-2
v_gene: TRBV19
CDR3aa: CASSTPDREWDYGYTF
CDR3nt: TGTGCCAGTAGTACACCGGACAGGGAATGGGACTATGGCTACACCTTC

d_gene: TRBD1
abundance: NA
j_gene: TRBJ1-5
v_gene: TRBV2
CDR3aa: CASRRDRDQPQHF
CDR3nt: TGTGCCAGCAGGAGGGACAGAGATCAGCCCCAGCATTTT

d_gene: TRBD1
abundance: NA
j_gene: TRBJ1-5
v_gene: TRBV6-6
CDR3aa: CASRPRTGHQPQHF
CDR3nt: TGTGCCAGCAGGCCTAGGACAGGGCATCAGCCCCAGCATTTT

d_gene: NA
abundance: NA
j_gene: TRBJ1-1
v_gene: TRBV11-2
CDR3aa: CASRPLTGRNTEAFF
CDR3nt: TGTGCCAGCAGACCCCTCACAGGGCGGAACACTGAAGCTTTCTTT

d_gene: NA
abundance: NA
j_gene: TRBJ1-3
v_gene: TRBV6-1
CDR3aa: CASSRDSYSGNTIYF
CDR3nt: TGTGCCAGCAGCCGAGACAGTTACTCTGGAAACACCATATATTTT

d_gene: NA
abundance: NA
j_gene: TRBJ1-1
v_gene: TRBV28
CDR3aa: CASSLDGPASEAFF
CDR3nt: TGTGCCAGCAGTTTAGATGGCCCAGCGTCTGAAGCTTTCTTT

d_gene: NA
abundance: NA
j_gene: TRBJ2-5
v_gene: TRBV5-4
CDR3aa: CASSLEKGSETQYF
CDR3nt: TGTGCCAGCAGCTTGGAGAAGGGTTCGGAGACCCAGTACTTC

d_gene: TRBD2
abundance: NA
j_gene: TRBJ2-2
v_gene: TRBV11-3
CDR3aa: CASSFGTSGTGELFF
CDR3nt: TGTGCCAGCAGCTTCGGCACTAGCGGCACCGGGGAGCTGTTTTTT

d_gene: TRBD1
abundance: NA
j_gene: TRBJ2-1
v_gene: TRBV19
CDR3aa: CASSPRPPGQGAYNEQFF
CDR3nt: TGTGCCAGTAGTCCGCGCCCACCGGGACAGGGTGCCTACAATGAGCAGTTCTTC

d_gene: NA
abundance: NA
j_gene: TRBJ1-2
v_gene: TRBV11-2
CDR3aa: CASSLVVRSSGYTF
CDR3nt: TGTGCCAGCAGCTTAGTCGTACGGTCGAGTGGCTACACCTTC

d_gene: NA
abundance: NA
j_gene: TRBJ2-1
v_gene: TRBV28
CDR3aa: CASSILTGVGLAAENNEQFF
CDR3nt: TGTGCCAGCAGTATCCTGACAGGGGTGGGTCTAGCGGCAGAAAACAATGAGCAGTTCTTC

d_gene: NA
abundance: NA
j_gene: TRBJ2-3
v_gene: TRBV27
CDR3aa: CATRGRLAGTQYF
CDR3nt: TGTGCCACCCGGGGGCGACTAGCCGGGACGCAGTATTTT

d_gene: NA
abundance: NA
j_gene: TRBJ1-1
v_gene: TRBV29-1
CDR3aa: CSVEKGGRTEAFF
CDR3nt: TGCAGCGTTGAAAAAGGTGGGAGGACTGAAGCTTTCTTT

d_gene: TRBD2
abundance: once
j_gene: TRBJ2-6
v_gene: TRBV27
CDR3aa: CASSPRGLAGVYSGANVLTF
CDR3nt: TGTGCCAGCAGTCCCCGAGGACTAGCGGGAGTGTACTCTGGGGCCAACGTCCTGACTTTC

d_gene: TRBD2
abundance: few
j_gene: TRBJ2-1
v_gene: TRBV28
CDR3aa: CASSLRGGLGNNEQFF
CDR3nt: TGTGCCAGCAGCCTAAGAGGGGGACTAGGAAACAATGAGCAGTTCTTC

d_gene: NA
abundance: NA
j_gene: TRBJ1-4
v_gene: TRBV28
CDR3aa: CASSLGSDEKLFF
CDR3nt: TGTGCCAGCAGTTTAGGGTCCGATGAAAAACTGTTTTTT

d_gene: NA
abundance: NA
j_gene: TRBJ2-7
v_gene: TRBV30
CDR3aa: CAWSVHFTASYEQYF
CDR3nt: TGTGCCTGGAGTGTACATTTCACAGCCTCCTACGAGCAGTACTTC

d_gene: TRBD1
abundance: NA
j_gene: TRBJ2-7
v_gene: TRBV14
CDR3aa: CASSQLTGTYEQYF
CDR3nt: TGTGCCAGCAGCCAGCTGACAGGGACCTACGAGCAGTACTTC

d_gene: NA
abundance: NA
j_gene: TRBJ2-6
v_gene: TRBV19
CDR3aa: CATPAPGSGANVLTF
CDR3nt: TGTGCCACTCCTGCGCCGGGCTCTGGGGCCAACGTCCTGACTTTC

d_gene: TRBD2
abundance: NA
j_gene: TRBJ2-1
v_gene: TRBV7-8
CDR3aa: CASSLEAGINNEQFF
CDR3nt: TGTGCCAGCAGCTTGGAAGCGGGAATTAACAATGAGCAGTTCTTC

d_gene: NA
abundance: NA
j_gene: TRBJ1-2
v_gene: TRBV5-4
CDR3aa: CASSLGGEPGYTF
CDR3nt: TGTGCCAGCAGCTTGGGGGGGGAGCCCGGCTACACCTTC

d_gene: NA
abundance: once
j_gene: TRBJ1-1
v_gene: TRBV4-1
CDR3aa: CASSHGAMNTEAFF
CDR3nt: TGCGCCAGCAGCCATGGCGCTATGAACACTGAAGCTTTCTTT

d_gene: TRBD2
abundance: NA
j_gene: TRBJ2-3
v_gene: TRBV28
CDR3aa: CASRTSGSLSTDTQYF
CDR3nt: TGTGCCAGTCGGACTAGCGGGAGCCTGAGCACAGATACGCAGTATTTT